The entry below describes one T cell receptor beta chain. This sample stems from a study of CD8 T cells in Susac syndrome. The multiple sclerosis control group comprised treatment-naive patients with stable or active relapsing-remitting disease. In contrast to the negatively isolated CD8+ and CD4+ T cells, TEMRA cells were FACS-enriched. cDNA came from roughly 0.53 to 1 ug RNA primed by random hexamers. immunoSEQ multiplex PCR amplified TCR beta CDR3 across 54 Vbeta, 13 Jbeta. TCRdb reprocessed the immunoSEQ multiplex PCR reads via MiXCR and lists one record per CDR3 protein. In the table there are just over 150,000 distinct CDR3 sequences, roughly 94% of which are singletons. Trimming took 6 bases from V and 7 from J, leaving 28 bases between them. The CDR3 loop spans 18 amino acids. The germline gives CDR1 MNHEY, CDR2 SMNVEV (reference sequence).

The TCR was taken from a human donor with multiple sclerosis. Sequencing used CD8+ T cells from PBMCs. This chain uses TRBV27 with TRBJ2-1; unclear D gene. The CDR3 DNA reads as TGTGCCAGCAGCCTGGTCCCCTCTCGGGTAATGGGTAGGAATGAGCAGTTCTTC. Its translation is CASSLVPSRVMGRNEQFF.